This T cell receptor (beta chain) was sequenced for a study of shared T cell receptors in the human thymus. The assay was immunoSEQ multiplex PCR, and TCRdb's table has in-frame clones only and misses some. The table lists over 450,000 clones, about 84% of them singletons, with roughly 0.013% in the top ten. Germline values: CDR1 LGHNA, CDR2 YSLEER. The CDR3 runs to 14 residues. For this clone: One end of the junction fails to match germline, which may point to a read error.

This sample was also put to use in a study of human thymus T cells. That source reports: Serving as donors were healthy Finnish infants, each of whom was having open corrective surgery for congenital heart defects. Thymus pieces cut out during corrective heart surgery were the tissue that was used.

The chain is built from TRBV4-3 and TRBJ2-7, with D tentatively TRBD2 (5 bases). What was sequenced was thymocytes. The receptor's source is a boy younger than two with a congenital heart defect. In DNA, the CDR3 is TGCGCCAGCAGCCAAGATATCCCCCCGCGGGTCCAACACTTC. This gives the protein CASSQDIPPRVQHF.